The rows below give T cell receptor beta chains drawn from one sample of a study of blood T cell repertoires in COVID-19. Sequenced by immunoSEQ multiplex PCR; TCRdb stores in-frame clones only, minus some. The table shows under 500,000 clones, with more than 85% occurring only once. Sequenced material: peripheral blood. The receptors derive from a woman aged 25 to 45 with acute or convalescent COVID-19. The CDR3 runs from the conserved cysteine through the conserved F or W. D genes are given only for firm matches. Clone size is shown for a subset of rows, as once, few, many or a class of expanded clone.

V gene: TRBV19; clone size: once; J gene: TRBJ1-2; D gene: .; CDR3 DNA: TGTGCCAGTAACGACGGACTCAATGGCTACACCTTC; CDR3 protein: CASNDGLNGYTF
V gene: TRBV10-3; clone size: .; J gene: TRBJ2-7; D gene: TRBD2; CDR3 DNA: TGTGCCATCAGTGAGGGACTAGTGGGTTACGAGCAGTACTTC; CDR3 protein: CAISEGLVGYEQYF
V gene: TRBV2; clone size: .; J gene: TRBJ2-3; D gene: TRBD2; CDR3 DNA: TGTGCCAGCAGACCCTCCGGGACTAGCGATCCAGATACGCAGTATTTT; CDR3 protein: CASRPSGTSDPDTQYF
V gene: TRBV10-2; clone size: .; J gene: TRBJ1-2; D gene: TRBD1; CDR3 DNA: TGCGCCAGCAGTATGGGACAGGGGAACTATGGCTACACCTTC; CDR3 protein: CASSMGQGNYGYTF
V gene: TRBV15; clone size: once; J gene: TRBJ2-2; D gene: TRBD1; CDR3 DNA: TGTGCCACCAGCAGAGGGGGGACAGGGAGTACCGGGGAGCTGTTTTTT; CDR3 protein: CATSRGGTGSTGELFF
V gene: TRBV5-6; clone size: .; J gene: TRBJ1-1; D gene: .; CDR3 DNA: TGTGCCAGCAGCTTGACCTTTTCCCGGGTCACTGAAGCTTTCTTT; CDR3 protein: CASSLTFSRVTEAFF
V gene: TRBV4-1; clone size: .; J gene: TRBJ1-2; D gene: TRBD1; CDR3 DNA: TGCGCCAGCAGCCAGGCTCTCACAGGGGACGGCTACACCTTC; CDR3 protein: CASSQALTGDGYTF
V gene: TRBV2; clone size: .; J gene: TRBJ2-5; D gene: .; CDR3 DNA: TGTGCCAGCAGTGAAGCGCTTGGCAGGTACCAAGAGACCCAGTACTTC; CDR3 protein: CASSEALGRYQETQYF
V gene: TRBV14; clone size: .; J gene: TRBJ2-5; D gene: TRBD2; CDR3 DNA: TGTGCCAGCAGCCCCCGGGGCGGGGGGGAACAAGAGACCCAGTACTTC; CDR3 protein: CASSPRGGGEQETQYF
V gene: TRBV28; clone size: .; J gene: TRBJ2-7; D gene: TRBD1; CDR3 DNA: TGTGCCAGTCTGGACAGGGAGTCCTACGAGCAGTACTTC; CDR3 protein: CASLDRESYEQYF
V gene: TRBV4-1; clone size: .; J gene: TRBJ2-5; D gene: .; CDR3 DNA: TGCGCCAGCAGCCAGCGCCAGAGGGAGACCCAGTACTTC; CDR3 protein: CASSQRQRETQYF
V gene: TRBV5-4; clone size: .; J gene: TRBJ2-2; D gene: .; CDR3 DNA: TGTGCCAGCAGCTTGCAGCGCGGGGAGCTGTTTTTT; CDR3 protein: CASSLQRGELFF
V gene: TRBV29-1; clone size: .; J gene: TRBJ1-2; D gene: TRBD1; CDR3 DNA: TGCAGCGCAGACTACCAGGGGGCGCGGGGCTACACCTTC; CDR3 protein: CSADYQGARGYTF
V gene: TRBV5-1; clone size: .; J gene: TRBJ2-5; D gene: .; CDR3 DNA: TGCGCCAGCAGCTTGAATAGCCGTCCGGAGGGGGAGACCCAGTACTTC; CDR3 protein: CASSLNSRPEGETQYF
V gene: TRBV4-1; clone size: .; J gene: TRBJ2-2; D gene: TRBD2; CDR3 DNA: TGCGCCAGCAGCCAAGATAGGTTCGGGACTAGCTCGGCCGGGGAGCTGTTTTTT; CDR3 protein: CASSQDRFGTSSAGELFF
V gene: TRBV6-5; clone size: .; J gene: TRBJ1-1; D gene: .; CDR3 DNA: TGTGCCAGCAGGGGGGGTGGGAAAGCTTTCTTT; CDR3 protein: CASRGGGKAFF